A selection of T cell receptor beta chains follows, all from one sample in a study of early T cells in non-severe SARS-CoV-2 infection. TCRdb re-called the 5' RACE reads with MiXCR, one entry per CDR3 protein. The sample carries around 67,000 distinct CDR3 sequences, around 10% recorded once. The sequences come from whole blood, collected at baseline. These receptors were collected from an adult who was a healthcare worker with PCR-confirmed SARS-CoV-2 infection or an uninfected control (not recorded which). The CDR3 runs from the conserved cysteine through the conserved F or W. D genes are given only for firm matches. Rows give clone size only sometimes, using once, few, many, or a class for an expanded clone.

v_call,d_call,clone_size,j_call,cdr3_nt,cdr3_aa
TRBV15,.,many,TRBJ1-4,TGTGCCACCAGCAGAGATATAGGCAGTGCAACTAATAAAAAACTGTTTTTT,CATSRDIGSATNKKLFF
TRBV7-2,.,few,TRBJ2-4,TGTGCCAGCAGCAGGTGGGACCCAAATAGGCGGAACATTCAGTACTTC,CASSRWDPNRRNIQYF
TRBV4-1,.,.,TRBJ1-6,TGCGCCAGCAGCCAAGACAGGGCCTCACCCCTCCACTTT,CASSQDRASPLHF
TRBV11-2,.,few,TRBJ2-2,TGTGCCAGCAGCTCTGGCAGCGCGAACACCGGGGAGCTGTTTTTT,CASSSGSANTGELFF
TRBV6-2/TRBV6-3,.,few,TRBJ2-1,TGTGCCAGCAGTTATGAACGGGGCTTCTACAATGAGCAGTTCTTC,CASSYERGFYNEQFF
TRBV7-9,TRBD2,few,TRBJ2-3,TGTGCCAGCAGCCTCCGGACTAGCGGGGGGATCCTCACAGATACGCAGTATTTT,CASSLRTSGGILTDTQYF
TRBV20-1,.,.,TRBJ2-3,TGCAGTGCTAGAGAAAGCTACACAGATACGCAGTATTTT,CSARESYTDTQYF
TRBV5-1,TRBD1,.,TRBJ1-3,TGCGCCAGCAGCTTGGGAATGGGACAGACCTCCTCTGGAAACACCATATATTTT,CASSLGMGQTSSGNTIYF
TRBV29-1,TRBD1,many,TRBJ2-5,TGCAGCGTTAAGGACAGGGGGTATGGGACCCAGTACTTC,CSVKDRGYGTQYF
TRBV11-2,.,.,TRBJ1-6,TGTGCCAGCAGCCCGCAGATAGATGGAAGCTCCTATAATTCACCCCTCCACTTT,CASSPQIDGSSYNSPLHF
TRBV6-2/TRBV6-3,TRBD1,.,TRBJ2-3,TGTGCCAGCAGTTCTGGACAGGGGGCGCACACAGATACGCAGTATTTT,CASSSGQGAHTDTQYF
TRBV7-9,.,few,TRBJ1-6,TGTGCCAGCAGCCGACACCCCACATCCTCACCCCTCCACTTT,CASSRHPTSSPLHF
TRBV6-5,TRBD1,few,TRBJ1-4,TGTGCCAGCAGCGCCCTGACAGGGAGTTTAGGAAAACTGTTTTTT,CASSALTGSLGKLFF
TRBV11-2,TRBD1,.,TRBJ1-2,TGTGCCAGCAGCCAGACCAGGGGGAGCTATGGCTACACCTTC,CASSQTRGSYGYTF
TRBV7-9,.,few,TRBJ1-4,TGTGCCAGCAGCTTCAGAGGCTTCAGAGATGACCCCACAAATAATGAAAAACTGTTTTTT,CASSFRGFRDDPTNNEKLFF
TRBV7-2,.,.,TRBJ2-7,TGTGCCAGCAGTCAAGGGGAAGGGTACGAGCAGTACTTC,CASSQGEGYEQYF
TRBV9,TRBD1,.,TRBJ2-7,TGTGCCAGCAGCGGGGACAGCAGAACCTACGAGCAGTACTTC,CASSGDSRTYEQYF
TRBV30,.,.,TRBJ1-1,TGTGCCTGTCTCTACAGGGAGAACACTGAAGCTTTCTTT,CACLYRENTEAFF
TRBV29-1,.,few,TRBJ1-1,TGCAGCGTAGGTCGGACGGACAACACTGAAGCTTTCTTT,CSVGRTDNTEAFF
TRBV19,TRBD2,many,TRBJ2-1,TGTGCCAGTAGTCCCCGGTATAGCGGGATCGGCAATGAGCAGTTCTTC,CASSPRYSGIGNEQFF
TRBV3-1,.,few,TRBJ2-7,TGTGCCAGCAGCCAAGCCACCTCGACCTACGAGCAGTACTTC,CASSQATSTYEQYF
TRBV19,.,.,TRBJ1-6,TGTGCCAGTAGTCAGGGGAGCTATTCACCCCTCCACTTT,CASSQGSYSPLHF
TRBV6-2/TRBV6-3,.,many,TRBJ2-7,TGTGCCAGCAGTCCCCGGGACGGATCCTACGAGCAGTACTTC,CASSPRDGSYEQYF
TRBV10-3,TRBD1,.,TRBJ2-3,TGTGCCATCAGTGGCTGGACAGGGGGAGATACGCAGTATTTT,CAISGWTGGDTQYF
TRBV2,.,.,TRBJ1-5,TGTGCCAGCAAGGAGTGGAGGGATCAGCCCCAGCATTTT,CASKEWRDQPQHF
TRBV28,.,few,TRBJ2-7,TGTGCCAGCATCAAGTCAGGGGGGGCCTACGAGCAGTACTTC,CASIKSGGAYEQYF
TRBV11-2,.,few,TRBJ2-7,TGTGCCAGCAGCTCCGTCAGGGACTGGCAGTACTTC,CASSSVRDWQYF
TRBV6-1,.,many,TRBJ1-2,TGTGCCAGCAGTGAAGCCTTCCGGGTACACCTCTATGGCTACACCTTC,CASSEAFRVHLYGYTF
TRBV12-3/TRBV12-4,.,many,TRBJ2-5,TGTGCCAGCGGCCGCTATGCATACGAAGAGACCCAGTACTTC,CASGRYAYEETQYF
TRBV2,.,few,TRBJ2-3,TGTGCCAGCAGCCTAGAAACAACTAGCACAGATACGCAGTATTTT,CASSLETTSTDTQYF
TRBV5-1,.,.,TRBJ1-2,TGCGCCAGCAGCTTGGAGAGCCGACTGGGCTATGGCTGCACCTTC,CASSLESRLGYGCTF
TRBV20-1,TRBD1,few,TRBJ2-4,TGCAGTGCCGGACAGGGAAACATTCAGTACTTC,CSAGQGNIQYF
TRBV7-2,TRBD2,.,TRBJ2-5,TGTGCCAGCAGCATACCCTGGGGGGGCCAAGAGACCCAGTACTTC,CASSIPWGGQETQYF
TRBV25-1,.,.,TRBJ2-3,TGTGCCAGCAGTGAATCCCATATCTCAGATACGCAGTATTTT,CASSESHISDTQYF
TRBV7-2,.,few,TRBJ2-7,TGTGCCAGCAGCTTAGTAGGAGAGCAGTACGAGCAGTACTTC,CASSLVGEQYEQYF
TRBV5-1,TRBD1,.,TRBJ2-2,TGCGCCAGCAGCTTTTGGCAGGGGGCGACCGGGGAGCTGTTTTTT,CASSFWQGATGELFF
TRBV5-1,.,many,TRBJ2-3,TGCGCCAGCAGCTTGGCCCTTGGACAGAGCACAGATACGCAGTATTTT,CASSLALGQSTDTQYF
TRBV11-2,.,few,TRBJ2-7,TGTGCCAGCAGCTTACCGGAGGGAAACTCTTACGAGCAGTACTTC,CASSLPEGNSYEQYF
TRBV11-2,.,.,TRBJ2-5,TGTGCCAGCAGCCGTCGGGCAGGGGGAGGAGAGACCCAGTACTTC,CASSRRAGGGETQYF
TRBV10-1,TRBD1,many,TRBJ2-2,TGCGCCAGCAGTGAGACACAGGGGCGCGGGGAGCTGTTTTTT,CASSETQGRGELFF
TRBV29-1,.,.,TRBJ2-6,TGCAGCGTTGTTGGGGGGCTCCCTGGGGCCAACGTCCTGACTTTC,CSVVGGLPGANVLTF
TRBV3-2,.,few,TRBJ2-2,TGTGCCAGCAGCCAAGCCGGGGCAGGGGGGCTTACCGGGGAGCTGTTTTTT,CASSQAGAGGLTGELFF
TRBV7-9,.,few,TRBJ2-1,TGTGCCAGCAGCCCCACCTACAATGAGCAGTTCTTC,CASSPTYNEQFF
TRBV4-3,TRBD2,.,TRBJ2-7,TGCGCCAGCAGCCCTCGGACTAGCACCGACGAGCAGTACTTC,CASSPRTSTDEQYF
TRBV18,.,many,TRBJ2-7,TGTGCCAGCTCACCAAGGGTACAGGGATTCGACGAGCAGTACTTC,CASSPRVQGFDEQYF
TRBV29-1,.,few,TRBJ2-1,TGCAGCGTGAGGTGGCCTTTCGACAATGAGCAGTTCTTC,CSVRWPFDNEQFF
TRBV7-9,.,few,TRBJ2-7,TGTGCCAGCAGCTTAGCGGGCCCACCGTTTCACGAGCAGTACTTC,CASSLAGPPFHEQYF
TRBV12-3/TRBV12-4,TRBD1,many,TRBJ2-7,TGTGCCAGCAGGGGGACAGGGAATACTTACGAGCAGTACTTC,CASRGTGNTYEQYF
TRBV7-2,.,.,TRBJ2-5,TGTGCCAGCAACCGACCAGGGGAAGAGACCCAGTACTTC,CASNRPGEETQYF
TRBV7-2,TRBD2,few,TRBJ2-7,TGTGCCAGCAGCTTACATGGCGGGAGTGGATACGAGCAGTACTTC,CASSLHGGSGYEQYF
TRBV5-1,.,many,TRBJ1-1,TGCGCCAGCCGACTCCGGCAAACAGGGAACACTGAAGCTTTCTTT,CASRLRQTGNTEAFF
TRBV7-9,.,few,TRBJ2-1,TGTGCCAGCAGTGATTTTTTTAGCCTTGATGAGCAGTTCTTC,CASSDFFSLDEQFF
TRBV7-2,.,few,TRBJ1-6,TGTGCCAGCAGCCCAGTAGCAAAGCCACCCCTCCACTTT,CASSPVAKPPLHF
TRBV30,.,many,TRBJ2-3,TGTGCCTGGAGTGTTTTATGGGGACGGAGCACAGATACGCAGTATTTT,CAWSVLWGRSTDTQYF
TRBV19,.,many,TRBJ2-1,TGTGCCAGTAGTATCCAATTGGGGGGCGCGTACAATGAGCAGTTCTTC,CASSIQLGGAYNEQFF
TRBV7-2,.,few,TRBJ1-2,TGTGCCAGCAGCTTAGGAGGGGCAGTCTATGGCTACACCTTC,CASSLGGAVYGYTF
TRBV6-5,TRBD1,.,TRBJ1-5,TGTGCCAGCAGTAGGACAGGGGCAGCCTCAAATCAGCCCCAGCATTTT,CASSRTGAASNQPQHF
TRBV18,TRBD1,many,TRBJ1-2,TGTGCCAGCTCAAATGGACAGGGGGCGCGAGGAGGATATGGCTACACCTTC,CASSNGQGARGGYGYTF
TRBV7-9,TRBD1,.,TRBJ2-7,TGTGCCAGCAGCACACAGGGGATCCCCTACGAGCAGTACTTC,CASSTQGIPYEQYF